This T cell receptor beta chain originates from a study of T cell responses to AZD1222 COVID-19 vaccine (dated by TCRdb to the early 2020s). Looking at the study overall: AZD1222 recipients whose second dose came at about 4 weeks and those whose second dose came at about 12 weeks were combined into one group, since spike-specific TCR depth and breadth did not differ between the two schedules. TCR sequencing was performed for 230 to 250 trial participants, of whom some 200 were given two doses of AZD1222 and around 25 were given two doses of MenACWY control vaccine. Trial participants were enrolled by age into 18-55, 56-69 and 70-plus year subgroups, with around 150, 28 and 57 TCR-sequenced participants respectively.

In the paper's terms, the time point label means: baseline before first vaccination. Vaccinee samples came from UK trials COV001 and COV002, including a single-blind randomized controlled phase 2/3 trial of AZD1222 (ChAdOx1 nCoV-19) in healthy adults. Trial participant PBMC samples were collected at day 0 and day 28 after the second dose for TCRbeta chain sequencing. The CDR3 regions of human TCRbeta chains were analyzed by immunosequencing. The original methods were these. TCRs in the repertoires were compared against a reference library of SARS-CoV-2-specific TCRs that had been generated with the MIRA antigen-specificity platform. Breadth meant the fraction of unique TCRs that were SARS-CoV-2-associated, whereas depth meant the fraction of total T cells that were SARS-CoV-2-associated. Each spike-specific TCR was assigned to its reactive spike region and to a CD4 or CD8 class using the MIRA data. Log10-transformed breadth and depth values were compared by one-way ANOVA with Sidak's multiple comparisons tests. Not all clones reach the TCRdb copy of this immuneACCESS table, which keeps in-frame sequences only. Checked studies attribute under half of the gap to unresolved V genes and leave the rest unexplained. V and J calls and clone size are given by that table; D and trimming were obtained from the DNA. This sample is represented by some 100,000 clones; more than 75% of them were singletons. The top ten hold 22% of the sample.

V is clipped by 3 bases and J by 4 bases, and the sequence between their germline boundaries is 7 bases long. CDR1 and CDR2 were assigned from the germline V gene as SGDLS and YYNGEE. Reading from cysteine to phenylalanine, the CDR3 counts 12 amino acids. CDR3 DNA is the only sequence kept; it has 36 bases, read in frame from the first base. This clone appeared a few times. Its antigen remains unidentified. Base qualities were left out, and no much larger clone turns up one base away. On the study overall, not on this receptor specifically: A significant rise in spike-specific TCR breadth and depth was observed after two AZD1222 doses relative to day 0 and relative to MenACWY recipients. Epitopes outside the regions mutated in the B.1.351 and B.1.1.7 variants were reportedly recognized by nearly half of the unique spike-specific TCRs. The 56-69-year group was small, and its depth increase did not reach significance, likely because of low power. Only six AZD1222 recipients were SARS-CoV-2 seropositive at baseline, limiting conclusions about previously exposed vaccinees. CD4 TCRs associated with the vaccine covered the entire spike protein, and the dominant responses were in regions 160-218 and 743-854. Participants were mostly white British, with more females than males. The authors suggested clonal diversity may have been underestimated. Because no samples from the day 14 peak response were available, repertoires could be characterized only after the peak T cell response.

The rearranged chain carries TRBV9 and TRBJ1-1; 5 matching bases give a weak D call of TRBD1. The TCR was taken from an adult in good health. The sample was peripheral blood, taken on day 0 of AZD1222 vaccination. The CDR3 protein sequence reads: CASSGGSTEAFF. The sequenced DNA is TGTGCCAGCAGCGGGGGGAGCACTGAAGCTTTCTTT.